The T cell receptor beta chain under discussion was sequenced for a study of shared clonotypes between healthy human individuals. On the study more broadly: Each donor had three CD4 naive, three CD4 memory, two CD8 naive and one CD8 memory plate.

Clones were read by immunoSEQ multiplex PCR, and TCRdb kept only the in-frame ones, dropping some. The sample shows 750,000 to 1,000,000 clones, 80% to 95% of them seen only once. The CDR3 totals 16 residues. The germline V gene has CDR1 LNHNV and CDR2 YYDKDF (reference sequence). V lost 5 bases and J lost 2; bases outside the gene matches: 8. As defined, naive CD8 cells were CD45RO-negative and positively selected for CCR7, with terminally differentiated effector memory CD45RA+ cells excluded. V gene TRBV15 combines with J gene TRBJ2-3; 9 nucleotides agree with TRBD1. The TCR originated in a young man in good health. The source material was naive CD8+ T cells sorted from blood. The CDR3 nucleotides read TGTGCCACCAGCGGAGCCGGGGACAGGGCCACAGATACGCAGTATTTT. Protein product: CATSGAGDRATDTQYF.